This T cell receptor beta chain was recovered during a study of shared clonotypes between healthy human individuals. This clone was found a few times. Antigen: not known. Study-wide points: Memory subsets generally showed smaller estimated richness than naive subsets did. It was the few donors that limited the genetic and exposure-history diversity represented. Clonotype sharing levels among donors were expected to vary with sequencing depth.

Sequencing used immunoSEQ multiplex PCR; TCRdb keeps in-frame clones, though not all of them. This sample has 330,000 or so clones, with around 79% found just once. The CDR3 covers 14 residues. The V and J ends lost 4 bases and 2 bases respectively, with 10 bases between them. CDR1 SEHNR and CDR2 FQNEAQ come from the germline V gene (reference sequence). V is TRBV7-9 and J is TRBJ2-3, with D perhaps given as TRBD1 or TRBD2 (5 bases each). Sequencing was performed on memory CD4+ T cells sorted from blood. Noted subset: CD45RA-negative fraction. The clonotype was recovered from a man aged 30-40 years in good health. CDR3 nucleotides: TGTGCCAGCAGCTCGAGGGACCCCACAGATACGCAGTATTTT. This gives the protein CASSSRDPTDTQYF.